These T cell receptor beta chains were read from a single sample in a study of T cells after yellow fever vaccination. A single record per CDR3 protein comes from TCRdb applying MiXCR to the 5' RACE reads. Of hundreds of thousands of distinct CDR3 sequences in the sample, approximately 5.7% were seen once. This specimen was PBMCs, taken 5 days after the yellow fever booster vaccination. The receptors shown here come from a man aged 25-45 years who received the YFV17D yellow fever vaccine. Each CDR3 is given with its conserved first and last residue. D genes are given only for firm matches. Size values are once, few and many counts, or a class for expanded clones, and some rows have none.

d_call	clone_size	v_call	j_call	cdr3_aa	cdr3_nt
.	.	TRBV20-1	TRBJ1-2	CSAGGQEAGYTF	TGCAGTGCCGGCGGCCAGGAGGCTGGCTACACCTTC
.	many	TRBV7-3	TRBJ1-5	CASSLSGDGNQPQHF	TGTGCCAGCAGCTTATCAGGGGATGGCAATCAGCCCCAGCATTTT
.	many	TRBV11-2	TRBJ2-7	CASSTGGGTSSYEQYF	TGTGCCAGCAGCACAGGGGGGGGGACCAGCTCCTACGAGCAGTACTTC
.	many	TRBV29-1	TRBJ2-3	CSVAAGTVNTDTQYF	TGCAGCGTCGCCGCCGGGACGGTTAACACAGATACGCAGTATTTT
.	many	TRBV5-1	TRBJ2-3	CASSLSGRAPDTQYF	TGCGCCAGCAGCTTGAGCGGCCGAGCCCCAGATACGCAGTATTTT
TRBD1	.	TRBV7-3	TRBJ2-3	CASSRGQVTDTQYF	TGTGCCAGCAGCCGAGGACAGGTGACAGATACGCAGTATTTT
TRBD2	few	TRBV27	TRBJ2-1	CASTFSGAGEQFF	TGTGCCAGCACCTTTAGCGGGGCCGGTGAGCAGTTCTTC
.	many	TRBV7-2	TRBJ2-7	CASSLEAYYEQYF	TGTGCCAGCAGCTTAGAGGCTTACTACGAGCAGTACTTC
.	.	TRBV4-3	TRBJ2-1	CASSLGSRGGYNEQFF	TGCGCCAGCAGCCTCGGTTCCCGAGGGGGATACAATGAGCAGTTCTTC
.	many	TRBV10-3	TRBJ2-5	CAISDQMGGLETQYF	TGTGCCATCAGTGACCAGATGGGCGGGTTGGAGACCCAGTACTTC
.	.	TRBV18	TRBJ2-1	CASSPLRETHNEQFF	TGTGCCAGCTCACCATTAAGGGAGACTCACAATGAGCAGTTCTTC